This TCR beta chain was sequenced in a study of T cell responses to AZD1222 COVID-19 vaccine. Study-wide findings and caveats: None of the repertoires were sampled until the peak T cell response had passed.

Trimming removed 5 bases from V and 1 base from J, with 5 bases in between. The CDR3 extends over 13 amino acids. This table comes from immunoSEQ multiplex PCR, and its TCRdb copy is limited to in-frame clones, with some not included. The data show about 86,000 clones, approximately 90% seen once. Regarding this clone: The antigen is undetermined.

This sequence was found in an adult in good health. The V call is TRBV12-3 or TRBV12-4, the J call TRBJ2-2, with D unclear. Material: peripheral blood, obtained on day 0 of AZD1222 vaccination. CDR3 amino acids: CASSPRNTGELFF. CDR3 nucleotide sequence: TGTGCCAGCAGTCCCAGGAACACCGGGGAGCTGTTTTTT.